In this sample, the clone carrying this T cell receptor (beta chain) turned up a few times. The data belong to a study of blood T cell repertoires in COVID-19. Libraries were prepared by immunoSEQ multiplex PCR; TCRdb keeps only in-frame clonotypes and omits some of them. This sample has under 150,000 clones, with about 79% found just once. Germline-derived CDR1 and CDR2 are SEHNR and FQNEAQ (reference sequence). There are 11 residues in the CDR3. Trimming removed 10 bases at V and 6 bases at J, with 12 bases between. The sample consisted of PBMCs or T cells enriched from blood (not recorded which). This chain connects TRBV7-9 to TRBJ1-1; no clear D gene. This TCR derives from a woman between 50 and 59 years old who had recovered from COVID-19. DNA of the CDR3: TGTGCCATATGGTTTCGCGCTGAAGCTTTCTTT. Encoded protein: CAIWFRAEAFF. The full variable domain, completed using reference TRBV7-9 and TRBJ1-1, is DTGVSQNPRHKITKRGQNVTFRCDPISEHNRLYWYRQTLGQGPEFLTYFQNEAQLEKSRLLSDRFSAERPKGSFSTLEIQRTEQGDSAMYLCAIWFRAEAFFGQGTRLTVV.